This T cell receptor (beta chain) was documented in a study of T cell responses to AZD1222 COVID-19 vaccine. Study results and caveats: Reportedly, close to half of spike-specific TCRs are directed against unmutated variant regions. It was only after the peak T cell response that any repertoires were sampled. Two AZD1222 administrations were followed by greater Spike-specific TCR breadth and depth. Spike was spanned by vaccine-associated CD4 TCRs, with dominance at 160-218 and 743-854.

With respect to this clone: The antigen remains undetermined.

With 5 bases clipped from V and 7 bases from J, the junction kept 6 bases outside the gene matches. The germline CDR1 and CDR2 sequences are MNHEY and SVGAGI. There are 13 residues in the CDR3. Measured with immunoSEQ multiplex PCR; TCRdb has only the in-frame clones, and not every one. The sample yields some 120,000 clones, over 75% seen once. V usage is TRBV6-5 and J usage is TRBJ1-2, with TRBD1 identical over 8 bases. The material sequenced was peripheral blood, taken on day 0 of MenACWY control vaccination. The source is an adult in good health. The CDR3 bases are TGTGCCAGCAGTAACGACAGGGGAGGTGGCTACACCTTC. Protein sequence: CASSNDRGGGYTF.